This T cell receptor beta chain was obtained from a study of CD8 T cells in ankylosing spondylitis. General study points: Those disease-linked clones were CD8+; they were also relatively rare in peripheral blood.

This clonotype was seen at least ten times. Antigen specificity is unknown. MiXCR was run by TCRdb on the 5' RACE reads, yielding one entry per CDR3 protein. The sample lists 150,000 to 200,000 distinct CDR3 sequences, about an eighth occurring once. Sequenced: blood, either unsorted or a sorted T cell fraction (not recorded which). The sequence came from a female donor with ankylosing spondylitis or in good health (not recorded which).

The CDR3 region is CASSFRGGQPQHF. The DNA of the CDR3 is TGTGCCAGCAGCTTCAGGGGGGGGCAGCCCCAGCATTTT. This sequence joins TRBV7-2 and TRBJ1-5, with 7 bases that match TRBD1. The CDR3 length is 13 residues. Per the germline V gene, CDR1 is SGHTA and CDR2 is FQGNSA. V trimming: 3 bases; J trimming: 7 bases; junction bases outside the gene matches: 3.